Listed here are 15 T cell receptor beta chains from one sample, sequenced in a study of blood T cells in healthy people across ages. Primers used in a second PCR of about 7 to 12 cycles were a sample-barcoded 5' primer and a J-beta primer mix. MiXCR, applied by TCRdb to the 5' RACE reads, yields one record per CDR3 protein. The sample holds some 1.4 million distinct CDR3 sequences; 42% are singletons and the top ten take 7.9%. The sample was blood. Receptors were obtained from a woman in her late teens or twenties in good health.

The V and J genes are TRBV10-3 and TRBJ2-3; D gene ambiguous. Germline V gives CDR1 ENHRY, CDR2 SYGVKD. This CDR3 is built from 13 residues. V lost 0 bases, J lost 5 bases, and 6 bases lay in between. CDR3 in amino acids: CAISESDEDTQYF. The CDR3 DNA reads as TGTGCCATCAGTGAGTCGGATGAAGATACGCAGTATTTT.

The chain uses TRBV6-1 and TRBJ2-5; D call uncertain. The CDR3 sequence is 13 residues long. The germline V gene encodes CDR1 MNHNS and CDR2 SASEGT. Trimming took 10 bases from V and 0 from J, leaving 12 bases between them. This CDR3 reads CAIIRPYQETQYF. As DNA, the CDR3 is TGTGCCATCATCAGGCCTTACCAAGAGACCCAGTACTTC.

The chain carries TRBV20-1 and TRBJ1-1; no reliable D call. The CDR3 has 14 residues. From germline, CDR1 is DFQATT and CDR2 SNEGSKA (reference sequence). Trimming shortened V by 0 bases and J by 1 base, and 9 bases separated the two germline ends. The CDR3 nucleotides are TGCAGTGCTAGAGATGGCGGGAGGAACACTGAAGCTTTCTTT. It encodes CSARDGGRNTEAFF.

J is TRBJ2-3 and V is TRBV6-4; no firm D call. V lost 2 bases and J lost 2, with 8 bases in between. Germline V gives CDR1 MRHNA, CDR2 SNTAGT. CDR3 length equals 14 residues. Here the CDR3 DNA reads TGTGCCAGCAGTGACGGATTACCCACAGATACGCAGTATTTT. Translating gives CASSDGLPTDTQYF.

On this clonotype: A single base separates this from a much larger clone, so it may be a read error. V gene TRBV4-1 combines with J gene TRBJ2-3; D is perhaps TRBD2 (6 bases). Germline V gene sequence: CDR1 MGHRA, CDR2 YSYEKL. CDR3 length: 17 amino acids. In nucleotides, the CDR3 is TGCGCCAGCAGCCAAGACGGGACTCGCACTAGCATAGATACGCAGTATTTT. Its translation: CASSQDGTRTSIDTQYF.

The chain uses TRBV20-1 and TRBJ2-3, with 12 nucleotides matching TRBD2. V shed 4 bases and J 7 bases; nucleotides not matched to a gene: 18. Germline assignment: CDR1 DFQATT and CDR2 SNEGSKA (reference sequence). This CDR3 comprises 18 residues. The CDR3 is CSATENRTSGISGYTQYF. CDR3 nucleotides: TGCAGTGCTACCGAAAACCGGACTAGCGGGATCTCAGGTTATACGCAGTATTTT.

The genes are TRBV11-2 and TRBJ2-5, with TRBD2 as a possible D gene (5 bases). Per germline, CDR1 SGHAT and CDR2 FQNNGV. The CDR3 loop spans 18 amino acids. With 2 bases removed from V and 5 bases from J, the gap between germline ends came to 24 bases. CDR3: CASSLLSLVSARGETQYF. The CDR3 nucleotides read TGTGCCAGCAGCTTATTAAGTTTGGTCAGCGCCAGAGGGGAGACCCAGTACTTC. Together with reference TRBV11-2 and TRBJ2-5, the CDR3 gives the full variable domain: EAGVAQSPRYKIIEKRQSVAFWCNPISGHATLYWYQQILGQGPKLLIQFQNNGVVDDSQLPKDRFSAERLKGVDSTLKIQPAKLEDSAVYLCASSLLSLVSARGETQYFGPGTRLLVL.

The chain is built from TRBV10-3 and TRBJ1-6, with D possibly matching TRBD1 (5 bases). Trimming removed 6 bases from V and 8 bases from J, with 14 bases in between. Germline CDR1 reads ENHRY; CDR2 reads SYGVKD. The CDR3 consists of 14 residues. The CDR3 region has the DNA TGTGCCATCAGCGAAAGGGCGGGGGATTCACCCCTCCACTTT. Encoded protein: CAISERAGDSPLHF.

This clonotype was seen a handful of times. The gene calls are TRBV25-1 and TRBJ1-6, with a possible D match to TRBD1 (6 bases). Deletions cut 8 bases from V and 5 bases from J, with 16 bases between. CDR1 and CDR2 (germline): MGHDK, SYGVNS. This CDR3 contains 15 residues. The CDR3 protein is CASRSGQGNNSPLHF. The CDR3 DNA reads as TGTGCCAGCCGTTCGGGGCAGGGGAATAATTCACCCCTCCACTTT. Based on the CDR3 plus reference TRBV25-1 and TRBJ1-6, the full variable domain is EADIYQTPRYLVIGTGKKITLECSQTMGHDKMYWYQQDPGMELHLIHYSYGVNSTEKGDLSSESTVSRIRTEHFPLTLESARPSHTSQYLCASRSGQGNNSPLHFGNGTRLTVT.

This clonotype was detected a few times. The chain recombines TRBV5-1 with TRBJ2-1, with 7 positions matching TRBD1. CDR1 is SGHRS, CDR2 YFSETQ, per germline. CDR3 length equals 16 residues. Trimming removed 4 bases from V and 2 bases from J; junction bases left unmatched: 9. In DNA form, the CDR3 reads TGCGCCAGCAGCGATTACCATCAGGGGGCCTACAATGAGCAGTTCTTC. Residues: CASSDYHQGAYNEQFF.

This clonotype was counted a few times. The rearrangement joins TRBV7-9 to TRBJ2-3; D remains unclear. The CDR3 consists of 14 residues. The V end lost 5 bases, the J end lost 3 bases, and 12 bases lay between the germline ends. Germline V lookup: CDR1 SEHNR, CDR2 FQNEAQ (reference sequence). In DNA form, the CDR3 reads TGTGCCAGCAGCCCCTGGAGAGGAACAGATACGCAGTATTTT. It encodes CASSPWRGTDTQYF.

The chain is built from TRBV29-1 and TRBJ2-7; TRBD1 is a possible D gene (6 bases). The CDR3 runs 14 residues. V lost 1 base and J lost 4, with 14 bases in between. Germline V gives CDR1 SQVTM, CDR2 ANQGSEA. In DNA, the CDR3 is TGCAGCGTTGAAGTCGGGACAACCACTTACGAGCAGTACTTC. Amino acid sequence: CSVEVGTTTYEQYF.

V gene TRBV6-5 combines with J gene TRBJ2-2; 13 nucleotides agree with TRBD2. V lost 3 bases, J lost 1 base, and 5 bases stayed unmatched. Germline V gene data show CDR1 as MNHEY and CDR2 as SVGAGI. This CDR3 is built from 18 residues. The CDR3 DNA follows: TGTGCCAGCAGTTATAAGGGACTAGCGGGGTGGAACACCGGGGAGCTGTTTTTT. Translated, it gives CASSYKGLAGWNTGELFF.

This rearrangement joins TRBV5-4 to TRBJ2-3; no definite D call. This CDR3 spans 13 amino acids. Germline assignment: CDR1 SGHNT and CDR2 YYREEE (reference sequence). The germline V and J ends were trimmed by 4 bases and 5 bases, with 11 bases remaining between them. DNA for the CDR3: TGTGCCAGCAGCGTGGATTGGGAAGATACGCAGTATTTT. Amino acids: CASSVDWEDTQYF. Filled out from reference TRBV5-4 and TRBJ2-3, the complete variable domain reads ETGVTQSPTHLIKTRGQQVTLRCSSQSGHNTVSWYQQALGQGPQFIFQYYREEENGRGNFPPRFSGLQFPNYSSELNVNALELDDSALYLCASSVDWEDTQYFGPGTRLTVL.

The rearrangement joins TRBV12-3 or TRBV12-4 to TRBJ1-1; a possible D gene is TRBD1 (6 bases). Trimming stripped 5 bases from V and 3 bases from J, with 13 bases between. The CDR3 is 14 residues long. The CDR3 region is CASSPQDRHTEAFF. CDR3 bases: TGTGCCAGCAGTCCCCAGGACAGACACACTGAAGCTTTCTTT.